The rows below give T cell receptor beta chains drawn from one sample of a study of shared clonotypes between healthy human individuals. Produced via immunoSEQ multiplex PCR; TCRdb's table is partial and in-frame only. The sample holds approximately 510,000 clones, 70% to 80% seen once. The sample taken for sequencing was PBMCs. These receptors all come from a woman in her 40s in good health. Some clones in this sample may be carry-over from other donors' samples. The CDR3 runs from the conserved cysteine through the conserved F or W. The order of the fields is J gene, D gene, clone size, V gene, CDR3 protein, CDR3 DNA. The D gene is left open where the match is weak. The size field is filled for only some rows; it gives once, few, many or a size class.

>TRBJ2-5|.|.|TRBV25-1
CASSGRGLETQYF
TGTGCCAGCAGTGGGCGCGGGCTTGAGACCCAGTACTTC
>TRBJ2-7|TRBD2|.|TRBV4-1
CASSLGPLGGGYEQYF
TGCGCCAGCAGCCTTGGTCCACTCGGGGGGGGGTACGAGCAGTACTTC
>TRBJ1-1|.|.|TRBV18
CASSANMSNTEAFF
TGTGCCAGCTCCGCCAATATGAGTAACACTGAAGCTTTCTTT
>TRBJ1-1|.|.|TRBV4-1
CASSQNRVDEAFF
TGCGCCAGCAGCCAAAACAGGGTAGATGAAGCTTTCTTT
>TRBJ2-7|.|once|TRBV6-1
CASSVGGSTYEQYF
TGTGCCAGCAGTGTGGGGGGATCTACCTACGAGCAGTACTTC
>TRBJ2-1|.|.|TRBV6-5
CASRSSWSNNEQFF
TGTGCCAGCAGGAGCTCCTGGAGTAACAATGAGCAGTTCTTC
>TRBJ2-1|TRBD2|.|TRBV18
CASSPGTRGNEQFF
TGTGCCAGCTCACCGGGGACTAGAGGCAATGAGCAGTTCTTC
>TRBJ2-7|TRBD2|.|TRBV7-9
CASSLASAGGHEQYF
TGTGCCAGCAGCTTAGCGTCAGCGGGAGGCCACGAGCAGTACTTC
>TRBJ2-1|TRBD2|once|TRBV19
CASSLRASGGMGIPGKQFF
TGTGCCAGTAGTCTCCGGGCTAGCGGGGGTATGGGTATTCCTGGGAAGCAGTTCTTC
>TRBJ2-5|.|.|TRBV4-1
CASSLAVHPAGETQYF
TGCGCCAGCAGCCTCGCGGTCCATCCAGCGGGAGAGACCCAGTACTTC
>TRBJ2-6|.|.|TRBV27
CASSGSGANVLTF
TGTGCCAGCAGCGGGTCTGGAGCCAACGTCCTGACTTTC
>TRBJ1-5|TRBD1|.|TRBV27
CASSTYGTGALNQPQHF
TGTGCCAGCAGCACCTACGGGACAGGGGCGTTGAATCAGCCCCAGCATTTT
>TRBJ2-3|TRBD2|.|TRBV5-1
CASSSSGHSTDTQYF
TGCGCCAGCAGCTCTAGCGGGCATAGCACAGATACGCAGTATTTT
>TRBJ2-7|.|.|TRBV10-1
CASSRFVGVAGYEQYF
TGCGCCAGCAGTAGGTTTGTGGGAGTGGCCGGCTACGAGCAGTACTTC
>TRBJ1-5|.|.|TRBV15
CATQKGSNQPQHF
TGTGCCACACAGAAAGGGAGCAATCAGCCCCAGCATTTT
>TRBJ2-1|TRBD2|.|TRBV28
CASSRTSGSGYNEQFF
TGTGCCAGCAGCAGGACTAGCGGGAGTGGGTACAATGAGCAGTTCTTC
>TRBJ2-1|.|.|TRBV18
CASSPPARRDEQFF
TGTGCCAGCTCACCACCGGCCCGTCGAGATGAGCAGTTCTTC
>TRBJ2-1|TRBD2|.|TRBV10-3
CAISEAGSEEQFF
TGTGCCATCAGTGAAGCGGGGAGTGAAGAGCAGTTCTTC
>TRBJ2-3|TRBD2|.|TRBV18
CASSPFVLAGVDTQYF
TGTGCCAGCTCACCCTTCGTACTAGCGGGAGTAGATACGCAGTATTTT
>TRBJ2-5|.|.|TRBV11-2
CASSLDGRERRTQYF
TGTGCCAGCAGCTTAGACGGGCGGGAAAGGAGGACCCAGTACTTC
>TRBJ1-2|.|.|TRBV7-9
CASSSLGVYGYTF
TGTGCCAGCAGCTCCCTCGGGGTTTATGGCTACACCTTC
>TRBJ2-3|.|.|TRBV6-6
CASSYLAGSFRNTQYF
TGTGCCAGCAGTTACTTAGCCGGGAGTTTTAGGAATACGCAGTATTTT
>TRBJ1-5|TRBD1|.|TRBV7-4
CASSTIERQGRSNQPQHF
TGTGCCAGCAGCACAATCGAAAGACAGGGGAGGAGCAATCAGCCCCAGCATTTT
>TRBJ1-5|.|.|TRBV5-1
CASSLGGVNQPQHF
TGCGCCAGCAGCTTGGGAGGGGTAAATCAGCCCCAGCATTTT
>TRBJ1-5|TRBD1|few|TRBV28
CASYTGVQPQHF
TGTGCCAGTTATACAGGGGTCCAGCCCCAGCATTTT
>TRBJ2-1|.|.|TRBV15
CATSSHRVLGNEQFF
TGTGCCACCAGCAGTCACAGGGTGCTAGGCAATGAGCAGTTCTTC
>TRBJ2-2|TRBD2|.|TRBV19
CASSGPSGVNTGELFF
TGTGCCAGTAGTGGTCCTAGCGGGGTGAACACCGGGGAGCTGTTTTTT